The source of this T cell receptor beta chain is a study of identical twins. This CDR3 is built from 15 residues. CDR1 and CDR2 (germline): SGHRS, YFSETQ. Losses at the gene ends were 1 base for V and 5 bases for J; bases not matched to a gene: 7. TCRdb reanalysed the 5' RACE reads using MiXCR and keeps one entry per CDR3 protein. This sample has about 570,000 distinct CDR3 sequences; approximately 9.6% occur once, and the top ten carry roughly 3.2%. This clonotype was recorded many times. The same data also contributed to another study, on yellow fever vaccine responses in identical twins.

This clonotype was sampled from a woman aged 18-30 years in good health. V is TRBV5-1 and J is TRBJ2-5; 8 positions match TRBD2. Sequenced material: PBMCs. The CDR3 region has the DNA TGCGCCAGCAGCTTGTACGGCGGGGGGCTGGAGACCCAGTACTTC. The encoded protein is CASSLYGGGLETQYF. Full variable domain (remainder filled in from reference TRBV5-1 and TRBJ2-5): KAGVTQTPRYLIKTRGQQVTLSCSPISGHRSVSWYQQTPGQGLQFLFEYFSETQRNKGNFPGRFSGRQFSNSRSEMNVSTLELGDSALYLCASSLYGGGLETQYFGPGTRLLVL.